This T cell receptor beta chain was identified during a study of T cell responses to AZD1222 COVID-19 vaccine. Study-wide context: Combined were second doses at about 4 or about 12 weeks. Study findings and constraints: An increase in Spike-specific TCR breadth and depth was observed after two AZD1222 doses. Vaccine-associated CD4 TCRs ranged over spike, dominating at 160-218 and 743-854. The study reported that nearly half of spike-specific TCRs target unmutated variant regions.

As regards this clone: As yet, its antigen is unknown.

Germline CDR1 reads MDHEN; CDR2 reads SYDVKM. Trimming took 5 bases from V and 3 from J; bases not matched to a gene: 7. The CDR3 loop spans 14 amino acids. Assay used: immunoSEQ multiplex PCR; TCRdb lists only in-frame clones, some missing. The sample has about 59,000 clones, 80% to 90% seen once. The source was peripheral blood, collected on day 0 of AZD1222 vaccination. The rearrangement joins TRBV28 to TRBJ2-7; 7 positions agree with TRBD1. The receptor's source is an adult in good health. The CDR3 reads CASSRPGGIYEQYF. In nucleotides, the CDR3 is TGTGCCAGCAGTAGGCCAGGGGGTATCTACGAGCAGTACTTC.